This T cell receptor beta chain was recorded in a study of vaccination effects on CD4 cells after COVID-19. Study conclusions and caveats: Researchers reported few convalescent patients and no early post-infection timepoints in the study. Whether induced by infection or by vaccine, clones showed marked clonal contraction late after vaccination.

ViraFEST assay sequencing came after antigen-specific CD4+ T cells were expanded with viral peptide pools. The authors isolated CD4+ T cells after around 9 days of culture. Sometime from March through December 2020, the person acquired a SARS-CoV-2 infection that PCR confirmed. Profiling relied on immunoSEQ multiplex PCR, and the TCRdb table lists in-frame clones only, not all of them. The table has tens of thousands of clones, about 80% seen once; the top ten hold around 40%. On this clone: Antigen unknown.

This material consisted of CD4+ T cells from PBMCs cultured with a peptide pool, taken before COVID-19 vaccination. The sequence was obtained from a human donor who had a prior SARS-CoV-2 infection.

The CDR3 spells CASSQGQGWETQYF. In DNA, the CDR3 is TGTGCCAGCAGCCAGGGACAGGGGTGGGAGACCCAGTACTTC. This sequence joins TRBV4-2 and TRBJ2-5; TRBD1 matches at 10 bases. The CDR3 has 14 residues. Looked up from germline, CDR1 is LGHNA and CDR2 is YNFKEQ. J lost 5 bases, V lost 3 bases, and 3 bases had no gene match.